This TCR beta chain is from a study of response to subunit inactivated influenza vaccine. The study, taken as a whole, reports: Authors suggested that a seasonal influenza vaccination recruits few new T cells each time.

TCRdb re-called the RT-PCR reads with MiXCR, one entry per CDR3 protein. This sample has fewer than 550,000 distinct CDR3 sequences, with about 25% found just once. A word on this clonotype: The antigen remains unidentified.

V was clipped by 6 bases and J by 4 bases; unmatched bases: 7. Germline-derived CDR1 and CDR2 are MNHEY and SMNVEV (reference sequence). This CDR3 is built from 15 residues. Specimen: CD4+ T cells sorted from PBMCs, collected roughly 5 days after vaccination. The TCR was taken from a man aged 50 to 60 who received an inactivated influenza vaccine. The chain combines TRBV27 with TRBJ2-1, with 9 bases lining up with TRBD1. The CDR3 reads CASRKGGQGYNEQFF. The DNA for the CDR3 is TGTGCCAGCAGAAAAGGGGGACAGGGATACAATGAGCAGTTCTTC.